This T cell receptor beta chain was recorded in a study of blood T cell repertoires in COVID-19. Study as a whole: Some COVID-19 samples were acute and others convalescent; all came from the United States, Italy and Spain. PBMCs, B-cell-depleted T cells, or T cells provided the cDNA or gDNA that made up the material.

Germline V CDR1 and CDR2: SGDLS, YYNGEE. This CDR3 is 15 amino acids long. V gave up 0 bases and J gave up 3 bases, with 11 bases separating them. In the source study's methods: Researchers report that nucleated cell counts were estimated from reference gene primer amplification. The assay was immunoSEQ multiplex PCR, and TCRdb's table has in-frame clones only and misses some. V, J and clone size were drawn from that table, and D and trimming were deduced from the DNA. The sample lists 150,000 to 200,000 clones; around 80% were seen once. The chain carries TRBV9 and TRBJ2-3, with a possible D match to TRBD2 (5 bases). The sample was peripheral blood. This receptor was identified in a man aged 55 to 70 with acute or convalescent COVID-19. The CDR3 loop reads CASSVEEGRTDTQYF. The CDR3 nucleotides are TGTGCCAGCAGCGTAGAAGAGGGTAGGACAGATACGCAGTATTTT.